This entry describes one TCR beta chain. Its specificity is unknown. An end of the junction does not agree with germline; a read error may underlie this. A modified ARM-PCR protocol with three rounds of nested PCR amplified TCRbeta. In TCRdb, the multiplex PCR reads were re-called with MiXCR into one record per CDR3 protein. The sample carries about 70,000 distinct CDR3 sequences, more than 70% recorded once. The template was RNA from unsorted bulk tissue. The data originate from a study of tumor and adjacent non-tumor tissue in lung cancer. Study-wide results and limits: Higher tumor TCR diversity was associated with shorter survival.

CDR1 SQVTM and CDR2 ANQGSEA come from the germline V gene. CDR3 length equals 15 residues. This sequence originates from a man between 60 and 75 years old with non-small cell lung cancer. The sample was lung tumor tissue. V and J are TRBV29-1 and TRBJ2-1; D is unclear. CDR3 coding DNA: TGCAGCGTCGAACCGCGCCGGGCTCGAGACAATGAGCAGATCTTC. Translated, it gives CSVEPRRARDNEQIF.